The 20 T cell receptor beta chains listed next were all sequenced from one sample in a study of shared clonotypes between healthy human individuals (dated by TCRdb to the early 2020s). The method behind the library was the immunoSEQ multiplex PCR assay. TCRdb's version of the immuneACCESS table is confined to in-frame rearrangements and falls short of the full clone set. An unresolved V gene accounts for under half of the shortfall where checked; the remainder is of unknown origin. Recorded for this sample are 600,000 to 750,000 clones; over 55% of them occurred a single time. Approximately 1.8% of the sample belongs to the ten largest clones. The sequenced sample consisted of memory CD4+ T cells sorted from blood. The sample's cell subset or site, from its label and the paper: CD45RA-negative fraction. The receptors stem from a woman aged 30 to 39 in good health.

The chain joins TRBV28 to TRBJ2-4; 10 bases match TRBD1. CDR3 length: 17 residues. CDR1 and CDR2 (germline): MDHEN, SYDVKM. J was trimmed by 6 bases and V by 2 bases; bases with no gene match: 10. CDR3 DNA: TGTGCCAGCAGTTTACAGACAGGGGGCTGGGGAGGAAACATTCAGTACTTC. It encodes CASSLQTGGWGGNIQYF.

The chain combines TRBV7-2 with TRBJ2-1, with a tentative D call TRBD2 (5 bases). V lost 6 bases and J 0 bases, leaving 15 bases between the germline ends. Germline V CDR1 and CDR2: SGHTA, FQGNSA. The length of the CDR3 is 16 residues. The chain's CDR3 is CASRDDYWGSYNEQFF. The CDR3 coding sequence is TGTGCCAGCAGGGATGACTACTGGGGCTCCTACAATGAGCAGTTCTTC.

This sequence joins TRBV18 and TRBJ1-2; perhaps TRBD1 as D (6 bases). Looked up from germline, CDR1 is KGHSH and CDR2 is LQKENI. The CDR3 sequence is 17 residues long. The ends were cut back, 2 bases at V and 7 bases at J, with 23 bases in the middle. CDR3 DNA: TGTGCCAGCTCACCATTGGATAGAGTCGAACAGGGTCGTGGCTACACCTTC. It is translated as CASSPLDRVEQGRGYTF.

The chain uses TRBV20-1 and TRBJ2-3; possibly TRBD1 or TRBD2 for D (5 bases each). The CDR3 covers 11 residues. Per germline, CDR1 DFQATT and CDR2 SNEGSKA (reference sequence). Trimming stripped 5 bases from V and 5 bases from J, with 8 bases between. The CDR3 nucleotides are TGCAGTGCTCGGGACGGAGATACGCAGTATTTT. Translating gives CSARDGDTQYF.

The V and J genes are TRBV2 and TRBJ1-5; D is unresolved. The CDR3 is made up of 15 amino acids. Germline assignment: CDR1 SNHLY and CDR2 FYNNEI. Trimming took 1 base from V and 0 from J, leaving 7 bases between them. The CDR3 bases are TGTGCCAGCAGTGAAGGACACCCTAGCAATCAGCCCCAGCATTTT. Protein sequence: CASSEGHPSNQPQHF.

This rearrangement joins TRBV28 to TRBJ1-5, with D possibly TRBD1 on 6 matching bases. CDR3 length: 16 residues. Germline V gives CDR1 MDHEN, CDR2 SYDVKM. Trimming took 5 bases from V and 0 from J, leaving 14 bases between them. CDR3: CASSRVSGDSNQPQHF. CDR3 nucleotide sequence: TGTGCCAGCAGTCGAGTCTCAGGGGATAGCAATCAGCCCCAGCATTTT.

This clone was recorded a few times. The chain carries TRBV11-2 and TRBJ1-1; TRBD1 agrees at 8 bases. With V trimmed by 5 bases and J by 6 bases, 11 bases remained unmatched. Germline CDR1 is SGHAT and CDR2 is FQNNGV. The CDR3 has 15 amino acids. The CDR3 sequence is CASSKAGGGVPEAFF. CDR3 nucleotides: TGTGCCAGCAGCAAAGCAGGGGGCGGGGTTCCTGAAGCTTTCTTT.

This CDR3 reads CASSDMEDRDEKLFF. Here the CDR3 DNA reads TGTGCCAGCAGCGATATGGAGGACAGGGATGAAAAACTGTTTTTT. This chain links TRBV7-9 with TRBJ1-4; 8 bases are a match to TRBD1. Germline lookup yields CDR1 SEHNR and CDR2 FQNEAQ (reference sequence). The CDR3 is made up of 15 amino acids. With V trimmed by 5 bases and J by 6 bases, 8 bases remained unmatched.

Only a few counts were recorded for this clone. J is TRBJ1-5 and V is TRBV7-9, with D maybe TRBD1 (6 bases). Germline loops: CDR1 SEHNR, CDR2 FQNEAQ (reference sequence). Trimming took off 5 bases at V and 5 bases at J, with 16 bases between the two ends. The CDR3 covers 15 residues. CDR3 loop: CASSPTDSNDQPQHF. CDR3 nucleotides: TGTGCCAGCAGCCCGACGGACAGTAATGATCAGCCCCAGCATTTT.

This clone was recorded only once. The V call is TRBV5-8, the J call TRBJ1-3; D uncertain. Looked up from germline, CDR1 is SGHTS and CDR2 is YDEGEE. Trimming took 0 bases from V and 0 from J, leaving 7 bases between them. The CDR3 length is 15 residues. This CDR3 is CASSLDMSSGNTIYF. CDR3 DNA sequence: TGTGCCAGCAGCTTGGACATGAGCTCTGGAAACACCATATATTTT.

The chain couples TRBV28 to TRBJ1-1; 12 positions match TRBD1. The CDR3 is 18 residues long. Germline CDR1 and CDR2: MDHEN and SYDVKM. With V trimmed by 5 bases and J by 3 bases, 13 bases remained unmatched. CDR3 sequence reads: CASSVRDRGHSRYTEAFF. CDR3 nucleotides: TGTGCCAGCAGTGTTAGGGACAGGGGGCACAGTCGGTACACTGAAGCTTTCTTT.

This clone was detected once. A single base separates this from a much larger clone, so it may be a read error. The sample holds other DNA sequences that translate to the same CDR3. The chain uses TRBV11-2 and TRBJ2-3; D call uncertain. Germline V lookup: CDR1 SGHAT, CDR2 FQNNGV. The CDR3 runs 12 residues. With 4 bases removed from V and 3 bases from J, the gap between germline ends came to 5 bases. The CDR3 nucleotides are TGTGCCAGCAGCTCCAGGACAGATACGCAGTATTTT. Its translation: CASSSRTDTQYF.

This CDR3 is CASSGRTGGNTIYF. CDR3 sequence (DNA): TGTGCCAGCAGCGGAAGGACAGGGGGAAACACCATATATTTT. The chain combines TRBV28 with TRBJ1-3; 8 positions agree with TRBD1. Unmatched junction bases numbered 5, after V lost 6 bases and J lost 4 bases. This CDR3 is built from 14 residues. CDR1 and CDR2 from the germline V gene are MDHEN and SYDVKM.

This clone appeared many times. The rearrangement uses TRBV18 and TRBJ2-4; tentative D call: TRBD1 (5 bases). Trimming stripped 6 bases from V and 2 bases from J, with 11 bases between. CDR1 and CDR2 from the germline V gene are KGHSH and LQKENI. This CDR3 has 14 amino acids. The CDR3 here is CASSEGVTKNIQYF. The CDR3 DNA follows: TGTGCCAGCTCGGAAGGGGTTACCAAAAACATTCAGTACTTC.

The chain has TRBV2 and TRBJ2-1, with 9 bases that match TRBD2. The CDR3 is made up of 16 amino acids. The germline gives CDR1 SNHLY, CDR2 FYNNEI. After removal of 4 bases from V and 8 bases from J, the junction contained 12 bases not matched to a gene. CDR3 residues: CASSAPLAGVRDEQFF. CDR3 bases: TGTGCCAGCAGTGCCCCTTTAGCGGGAGTCAGGGATGAGCAGTTCTTC.

V usage is TRBV28 and J usage is TRBJ2-1, with TRBD1 identical over 7 bases. J was trimmed by 0 bases and V by 8 bases; bases with no gene match: 10. Germline lookup yields CDR1 MDHEN and CDR2 SYDVKM. The CDR3 totals 16 residues. CDR3 nucleotides: TGTGCCAGCGTGAGCCTACAGGGGCCCTCCTACAATGAGCAGTTCTTC. It specifies CASVSLQGPSYNEQFF.

This sequence joins TRBV12-2 and TRBJ2-2; TRBD1 is the table's D call and was not checked against the DNA. TRBV12-2 is labeled a pseudogene. The CDR3 has 17 amino acids. The CDR3 protein is CASRFRTPGQHTGELFF. The DNA of the CDR3 is TGTGCAAGTCGCTTTCGAACGCCGGGACAGCACACCGGGGAGCTGTTTTTT.

This clone was seen a few times. This rearrangement joins TRBV5-1 to TRBJ2-5; D may be TRBD2 (6 bases). This CDR3 comprises 15 residues. V lost 4 bases and J 5 bases, leaving 18 bases between the germline ends. The germline V gene has CDR1 SGHRS and CDR2 YFSETQ. CDR3 DNA: TGCGCCAGCAGCCCAAGAGCGGGCGGAGGGGAGACCCAGTACTTC. This encodes CASSPRAGGGETQYF. The whole variable domain, remainder taken from reference TRBV5-1 and TRBJ2-5, is KAGVTQTPRYLIKTRGQQVTLSCSPISGHRSVSWYQQTPGQGLQFLFEYFSETQRNKGNFPGRFSGRQFSNSRSEMNVSTLELGDSALYLCASSPRAGGGETQYFGPGTRLLVL.

This CDR3 reads CASSGLASSNEQFF. CDR3 bases: TGCGCCAGCTCCGGACTAGCTTCGAGCAATGAGCAGTTCTTC. The genes are TRBV4-1 and TRBJ2-1; 8 nucleotides line up with TRBD2. V lost 8 bases to trimming and J lost 6 bases; unmatched junction nucleotides: 9. CDR3 length: 14 amino acids. Germline CDR1 and CDR2: MGHRA and YSYEKL.

This chain joins TRBV5-4 and TRBJ1-3, with D perhaps matching TRBD1 (5 bases). The germline V gene encodes CDR1 SGHNT and CDR2 YYREEE (reference sequence). The CDR3 totals 16 residues. Trimming took off 0 bases at V and 1 base at J, with 11 bases between the two ends. CDR3 amino acids: CASSLVSAGSGNTIYF. CDR3 nucleotide sequence: TGTGCCAGCAGCTTGGTCAGCGCAGGGTCTGGAAACACCATATATTTT.